This T cell receptor beta chain was profiled in a study of blood T cell repertoires in COVID-19. This clone is a singleton in its sample. The V gene's germline CDR1 is LGHDT and CDR2 YNNKEL (reference sequence). Trimming took off 5 bases at V and 7 bases at J, with 8 bases between the two ends. CDR3 length: 11 residues. Here immunoSEQ multiplex PCR was the method, and the copy in TCRdb shows in-frame clones only, minus some. In the table there are 80,000 to 95,000 clones, 86% of which are singletons. V usage is TRBV3-1 (or the pseudogene TRBV3-2) and J usage is TRBJ1-2; the D gene is possibly TRBD1 (5 bases). Sequencing was performed on peripheral blood. This TCR was sampled from a man in his forties or fifties with active or convalescent COVID-19. For the CDR3, the DNA is TGTGCCAGCAGCACGCAGGGTGGCTACACCTTC. Protein: CASSTQGGYTF.